Listed here are 21 T cell receptor beta chains from one sample, sequenced in a study of identical twins. Each CDR3 protein gets one entry after TCRdb re-called the 5' RACE reads with MiXCR. The table includes about 250,000 distinct CDR3 sequences, roughly 8.7% detected once. These sequences were also reported in another study, on yellow fever vaccine responses in identical twins.

Sequencing was done on a sample of CD8+ T cells sorted from blood. These receptors were collected from a woman aged 18-35 years in good health.

The rearrangement uses TRBV11-1 and TRBJ2-7, with D hard to call. The CDR3 is 14 residues long. V was clipped by 3 bases and J by 2 bases, with 11 bases between them. Germline CDR1 reads SGHAT; CDR2 reads FQDESV (reference sequence). The CDR3 bases are TGTGCCAGCAGCTTTTTACTAACTCCCTACGAGCAGTACTTC. It encodes CASSFLLTPYEQYF.

Only a few counts were recorded for this clonotype. The chain carries TRBV6-5 and TRBJ1-1; D not resolved. CDR1 and CDR2 from the germline V gene are MNHEY and SVGAGI. Trimming removed 6 bases from V and 3 bases from J, with 17 bases in between. This CDR3 contains 15 residues. The CDR3 region has the DNA TGTGCCAGCAGACTCGTGGTGGGAGAGGACACTGAAGCTTTCTTT. Amino acid sequence: CASRLVVGEDTEAFF.

The chain employs TRBV14 and TRBJ2-7, with a tentative D call TRBD2 (5 bases). Germline V gene lookup returns CDR1 SGHDN and CDR2 FVKESK. The V end was cut by 1 base, the J end by 3 bases, with 22 bases between. The CDR3 loop spans 18 amino acids. CDR3 protein: CASSQVFYAGGPFYEQYF. DNA for the CDR3: TGTGCCAGCAGCCAAGTGTTTTACGCGGGCGGCCCTTTCTACGAGCAGTACTTC.

The chain employs TRBV4-3 and TRBJ2-5; 10 nucleotides agree with TRBD1. CDR3 length equals 17 residues. The germline CDR1 and CDR2 sequences are LGHNA and YSLEER. J lost 4 bases, V lost 0 bases, and 8 bases had no gene match. The CDR3 here is CASSQDLRTGGRETQYF. The DNA for the CDR3 is TGCGCCAGCAGCCAAGATCTCCGGACAGGGGGAAGAGAGACCCAGTACTTC.

There are a few counts of this clonotype. The genes are TRBV28 and TRBJ2-7, with D tentatively TRBD2 (6 bases). This CDR3 spans 14 amino acids. The germline V gene encodes CDR1 MDHEN and CDR2 SYDVKM. The ends were cut back, 10 bases at V and 5 bases at J, with 21 bases in the middle. The CDR3 DNA reads TGTGCCACCCTAGTTACGGGAGTAGGTGACGAGCAGTACTTC. This codes for CATLVTGVGDEQYF. The whole variable domain, filled in from reference TRBV28 and TRBJ2-7, reads DVKVTQSSRYLVKRTGEKVFLECVQDMDHENMFWYRQDPGLGLRLIYFSYDVKMKEKGDIPEGYSVSREKKERFSLILESASTNQTSMYLCATLVTGVGDEQYFGPGTRLTVT.

This clonotype was counted between two and nine times. CDR3 residues: CATGTGYEQYF. The CDR3 region has the DNA TGTGCCACCGGAACAGGGTACGAGCAGTACTTC. The V gene is TRBV15, the J gene TRBJ2-7; D might be TRBD1 (6 bases). The CDR3 loop spans 11 amino acids. Trimming stripped 8 bases from V and 4 bases from J, with 9 bases between. From germline, CDR1 is LNHNV and CDR2 YYDKDF (reference sequence).

This clonotype was found many times. The gene calls are TRBV29-1 and TRBJ2-7; 7 bases match TRBD1. The CDR3 loop spans 15 amino acids. Trimming at V came to 0 bases and at J to 1 base, leaving 6 bases not matched to a gene. In germline, CDR1 is SQVTM, CDR2 ANQGSEA. The DNA of the CDR3 is TGCAGCGTTGAAGATCTCGGACAGGCGTCCTACGAGCAGTACTTC. Amino acid sequence: CSVEDLGQASYEQYF.

A few counts support this clonotype. The chain is built from TRBV7-2 and TRBJ2-3; TRBD2 matches 7 bases. The trim removed 0 bases at V and 3 bases at J, leaving 9 bases unmatched. The CDR3 has 17 amino acids. Germline CDR1 SGHTA, CDR2 FQGNSA. The CDR3 DNA reads as TGTGCCAGCAGCTTAGCGCCCCCGGCACTAGCGACAGATACGCAGTATTTT. It specifies CASSLAPPALATDTQYF.

This sequence joins TRBV27 and TRBJ2-3; 11 bases agree with TRBD2. Looked up from germline, CDR1 is MNHEY and CDR2 is SMNVEV (reference sequence). Trimming removed 4 bases from V and 1 base from J; junction bases left unmatched: 10. The CDR3 is made up of 18 amino acids. CDR3 bases: TGTGCCAGCAGTTCATCACTAGCGGGAGAATTGGGCACAGATACGCAGTATTTT. It codes for CASSSSLAGELGTDTQYF.

This clonotype has a single count. This may be a read error: a much more frequent sequence differs by one nucleotide. This chain joins TRBV7-8 and TRBJ2-1, with D possibly matching TRBD2 (5 bases). Germline values: CDR1 SGHVS, CDR2 FQNEAQ. There are 14 residues in the CDR3. The CDR3 protein is CAISLDTGYNEQFF. In nucleotides, the CDR3 is TGTGCCATCAGCTTAGACACGGGATACAATGAGCAGTTCTTC.

This clonotype was counted many times. This chain uses TRBV15 with TRBJ2-7; no firm D call. Trimming stripped 1 base from V and 6 bases from J, with 7 bases between. Germline V gives CDR1 LNHNV, CDR2 YYDKDF (reference sequence). The CDR3 is made up of 12 amino acids. The CDR3 sequence: CATSRVFGEQYF. The CDR3 bases are TGTGCCACCAGCAGAGTTTTTGGCGAGCAGTACTTC.

The J gene is TRBJ2-1, the V gene TRBV12-3 or TRBV12-4; 10 nucleotides match TRBD1. The CDR3 covers 17 residues. The trim removed 6 bases at V and 4 bases at J, leaving 12 bases unmatched. The CDR3 bases are TGTGCCAGCAGCTCCGAAAGACAGGGGGCGAGGTACAATGAGCAGTTCTTC. Its protein product is CASSSERQGARYNEQFF.

This clonotype was seen only a few times. The rearrangement uses TRBV10-2 and TRBJ2-1, with a weak D call TRBD1 (5 bases). CDR3 length: 13 amino acids. Germline V CDR1 and CDR2: WSHSY, SAAADI. V lost 0 bases and J 6 bases, leaving 6 bases between the germline ends. The CDR3 sequence: CASSESTANEQFF. Written as DNA, the CDR3 is TGCGCCAGCAGTGAGTCGACAGCCAATGAGCAGTTCTTC.

V gene TRBV2 combines with J gene TRBJ2-2, with D possibly matching TRBD2 (6 bases). From germline, CDR1 is SNHLY and CDR2 FYNNEI. V lost 7 bases to trimming and J lost 6 bases, with 12 bases between them. The CDR3 sequence is 13 residues long. CDR3 residues: CASIGGRSGELFF. The CDR3 DNA reads TGTGCCAGCATCGGGGGACGTTCCGGGGAGCTGTTTTTT.

The CDR3 reads CASWGARGNQPQHF. The CDR3 nucleotides read TGTGCCAGCTGGGGGGCGAGGGGCAATCAGCCCCAGCATTTT. This sequence joins TRBV27 and TRBJ1-5; D possibly corresponds to TRBD1 (6 bases). CDR3 length: 14 residues. Germline V gene data show CDR1 as MNHEY and CDR2 as SMNVEV (reference sequence). The ends were cut back, 8 bases at V and 2 bases at J, with 13 bases in the middle.

In its sample, this clonotype was seen a few times. The chain combines TRBV4-1 with TRBJ2-1; 8 bases agree with TRBD1. V shed 1 base and J 15 bases; nucleotides not matched to a gene: 8. Germline CDR1 is MGHRA and CDR2 is YSYEKL. The CDR3 has 13 residues. The CDR3 DNA sequence: TGCGCCAGCAGCCAAGTCCCGGACAGGGATATGTTCTTC. Its protein product is CASSQVPDRDMFF.

V gene TRBV12-3 or TRBV12-4 combines with J gene TRBJ1-2, with TRBD1 as a possible D gene (6 bases). Trimming took 6 bases from V and 6 from J, leaving 11 bases between them. CDR3 size: 12 residues. The CDR3 region is CASSQQGNGYTF. The CDR3 region has the DNA TGTGCCAGCAGCCAACAGGGCAATGGCTACACCTTC.

This clonotype was observed many times. This chain links TRBV10-3 with TRBJ2-7; 10 nucleotides agree with TRBD2. The CDR3 covers 16 residues. Looked up from germline, CDR1 is ENHRY and CDR2 is SYGVKD. The ends lost 7 bases at V and 3 bases at J; junction bases unmatched: 12. CDR3 amino acids: CAITGGLTSGNYEQYF. CDR3 DNA: TGTGCCATCACCGGGGGCCTTACTAGCGGGAACTACGAGCAGTACTTC.

This clonotype was counted between two and nine times. The chain uses TRBV15 and TRBJ2-7, with 10 bases identical to TRBD2. V trimming: 4 bases; J trimming: 3 bases; junction bases outside the gene matches: 3. Germline values: CDR1 LNHNV, CDR2 YYDKDF (reference sequence). There are 14 residues in the CDR3. The CDR3 DNA is TGTGCCACCAGCACTCTAGCGGGGGACTACGAGCAGTACTTC. It translates to CATSTLAGDYEQYF.

CDR3 bases: TGTGCCAGCACCCAGTTTTACAGGGATGGTGGGGCCAACGTCCTGACTTTC. It codes for CASTQFYRDGGANVLTF. The chain recombines TRBV6-1 with TRBJ2-6; a possible D gene is TRBD1 (6 bases). The CDR3 has 17 amino acids. Per the germline V gene, CDR1 is MNHNS and CDR2 is SASEGT. With 7 bases removed from V and 3 bases from J, the gap between germline ends came to 19 bases.

The chain combines TRBV20-1 with TRBJ2-1; no definite D call. Germline V gene lookup returns CDR1 DFQATT and CDR2 SNEGSKA (reference sequence). The CDR3 runs 14 residues. Trimming removed 5 bases from V and 5 bases from J, with 16 bases in between. The CDR3 loop is CSAGLTVRHNEQFF. CDR3 bases: TGCAGTGCTGGCCTGACGGTCAGACACAATGAGCAGTTCTTC.